These T cell receptor beta chains were read from a single sample in a study of cytomegalovirus exposure and HLA in healthy donors. The assay was immunoSEQ multiplex PCR, and TCRdb's table has in-frame clones only and misses some. Of some 150,000 clones in the sample, 70% to 85% were seen once. The sequencing input was PBMCs. Receptor source: a man under 40 in good health and CMV-seropositive. CDR3s include the opening cysteine and the closing phenylalanine or tryptophan. D genes are given only for firm matches. Rows may omit the clone size; those that give it use once, few, many or a size class.

TRBV30	TRBD2	TRBJ2-7	.	CAWSVLAGEQYF	TGTGCCTGGAGTGTGCTAGCGGGAGAGCAGTACTTC
TRBV30	.	TRBJ2-7	once	CAWSVRGETYEQYF	TGTGCCTGGAGTGTACGCGGAGAAACCTACGAGCAGTACTTC
TRBV11-2	.	TRBJ2-3	once	CASSRGPDTQYF	TGTGCCAGCAGCCGAGGGCCCGATACGCAGTATTTT
TRBV5-1	.	TRBJ1-2	.	CASSLEILAFDGYTF	TGCGCCAGCAGCTTGGAAATTTTAGCCTTCGATGGCTACACCTTC
TRBV2	.	TRBJ1-4	few	CASSFSGTINEKLFF	TGTGCCAGCAGTTTTTCTGGCACAATTAATGAAAAACTGTTTTTT
TRBV27	TRBD1	TRBJ2-5	.	CASVATGGRGTQYF	TGTGCCAGCGTCGCCACAGGGGGGCGTGGGACCCAGTACTTC
TRBV9	.	TRBJ1-4	.	CASSPLGNIANEKLFF	TGTGCCAGCAGTCCCCTCGGGAATATTGCTAATGAAAAACTGTTTTTT
TRBV6-5	TRBD1	TRBJ2-2	few	CASRQGSGELFF	TGTGCCAGCAGACAGGGGTCCGGGGAGCTGTTTTTT
TRBV27	.	TRBJ2-7	.	CASSLRESSYEQYF	TGTGCCAGCAGTTTAAGGGAGAGCTCCTACGAGCAGTACTTC
TRBV7-9	.	TRBJ1-5	.	CASSLSAGDNQPQHF	TGTGCCAGCAGCTTATCAGCAGGCGACAATCAGCCCCAGCATTTT
TRBV28	.	TRBJ2-1	.	CASSLTVLNYNEQFF	TGTGCCAGCAGTTTAACTGTCCTCAACTACAATGAGCAGTTCTTC
TRBV30	TRBD2	TRBJ2-2	few	CAWSVAGGHSGELFF	TGTGCCTGGAGTGTAGCGGGGGGGCATAGCGGGGAGCTGTTTTTT
TRBV7-9	.	TRBJ2-3	.	CASSPLGDTPDTQYF	TGTGCCAGCAGCCCATTGGGGGACACCCCAGATACGCAGTATTTT
TRBV6-5	TRBD1	TRBJ2-7	few	CASSYSQGSSYEQYF	TGTGCCAGCAGTTACTCACAGGGGAGCTCCTACGAGCAGTACTTC
TRBV7-9	TRBD2	TRBJ2-2	.	CASRRLAGDTGELFF	TGTGCCAGCAGAAGACTAGCGGGGGACACCGGGGAGCTGTTTTTT
TRBV11-2	TRBD1	TRBJ2-7	few	CASSPFIGDRAYEQYF	TGTGCCAGCAGCCCATTCATCGGGGACAGGGCTTACGAGCAGTACTTC
TRBV25-1	TRBD1	TRBJ1-6	.	CASSETGGNSPLHF	TGTGCCAGCAGTGAAACAGGGGGGAATTCACCCCTCCACTTT
TRBV29-1	TRBD2	TRBJ2-4	once	CSVAGRAAKNIQYF	TGCAGCGTTGCAGGGAGGGCGGCCAAAAACATTCAGTACTTC
TRBV4-3	.	TRBJ1-1	few	CASSQLQGNTEAFF	TGCGCCAGCAGCCAATTACAGGGGAACACTGAAGCTTTCTTT
TRBV28	TRBD1	TRBJ1-2	.	CASRGQGRRGYTF	TGTGCCAGCAGAGGACAGGGTCGGAGGGGCTACACCTTC
TRBV27	TRBD1	TRBJ1-6	.	CASSLLGGRDRVRSPLHF	TGTGCCAGCAGTTTATTGGGGGGCCGGGACAGGGTAAGGTCACCCCTCCACTTT
TRBV4-3	.	TRBJ1-2	.	CASSQDLANHGYTF	TGCGCCAGCAGCCAAGATCTGGCAAACCATGGCTACACCTTC
TRBV10-3	.	TRBJ1-1	few	CAITADRKNTEAFF	TGTGCCATCACCGCGGACAGAAAGAACACTGAAGCTTTCTTT
TRBV7-6	TRBD1	TRBJ1-3	.	CASSFGTGGRNTIYF	TGTGCCAGCAGCTTTGGGACAGGGGGAAGGAACACCATATATTTT
TRBV6-5	.	TRBJ2-4	.	CASSPQGSKNIQYF	TGTGCCAGCAGCCCCCAGGGCTCCAAAAACATTCAGTACTTC
TRBV19	.	TRBJ1-1	.	CASSWGGIEAFF	TGTGCCAGTAGTTGGGGAGGGATTGAAGCTTTCTTT
TRBV4-1	.	TRBJ2-7	.	CASSQDFNEQYF	TGCGCCAGCAGCCAAGATTTCAACGAGCAGTACTTC
TRBV6-5	TRBD1	TRBJ1-2	.	CASSGQGFGYTF	TGTGCCAGCAGTGGACAGGGTTTTGGCTACACCTTC
TRBV6-1	.	TRBJ2-2	.	CASSVSNTNTGELFF	TGTGCCAGCAGTGTATCCAACACGAACACCGGGGAGCTGTTTTTT
TRBV10-3	.	TRBJ2-1	.	CAISDRRGEQFF	TGTGCCATCAGTGATCGGAGGGGTGAGCAGTTCTTC
TRBV30	.	TRBJ2-3	few	CAWWGEGTDTQYF	TGTGCCTGGTGGGGGGAGGGCACAGATACGCAGTATTTT
TRBV25-1	.	TRBJ2-1	.	CASSAAMSYNEQFF	TGTGCCAGCAGTGCAGCGATGTCCTACAATGAGCAGTTCTTC
TRBV30	.	TRBJ2-7	.	CAWSSGSYEQYF	TGTGCCTGGAGCTCCGGGTCCTACGAGCAGTACTTC
TRBV6-5	.	TRBJ2-1	.	CASSTPDNEQFF	TGTGCCAGCAGTACCCCGGACAATGAGCAGTTCTTC
TRBV9	.	TRBJ2-5	.	CASSVGQRGGGQETQYF	TGTGCCAGCAGCGTAGGACAGCGGGGAGGGGGCCAAGAGACCCAGTACTTC
TRBV19	.	TRBJ1-2	once	CASSIQLGGNYGYTF	TGTGCCAGTAGTATACAGCTCGGCGGAAACTATGGCTACACCTTC
TRBV7-9	.	TRBJ2-7	.	CASSLEPGGVDEQYF	TGTGCCAGCAGCTTAGAGCCCGGGGGAGTCGACGAGCAGTACTTC
TRBV6-1	TRBD1	TRBJ1-1	.	CASRLTGMNTEAFF	TGTGCCAGCAGACTGACAGGGATGAACACTGAAGCTTTCTTT
TRBV28	.	TRBJ1-1	.	CASTTSRGTGTEAFF	TGTGCCAGCACCACGTCGCGGGGTACGGGCACTGAAGCTTTCTTT
TRBV9	.	TRBJ2-5	.	CASSARGYQETQYF	TGTGCCAGCAGCGCGAGGGGGTACCAAGAGACCCAGTACTTC
TRBV9	.	TRBJ1-5	.	CASSQTPSGPQHF	TGTGCCAGCAGCCAAACCCCCAGTGGGCCCCAGCATTTT
TRBV10-3	TRBD1	TRBJ2-5	.	CAIRSDRGEETQYF	TGTGCCATCAGGTCCGACAGGGGCGAGGAGACCCAGTACTTC
TRBV19	TRBD2	TRBJ2-2	few	CASGTSGGGTGELFF	TGTGCCAGTGGGACTAGCGGGGGGGGGACCGGGGAGCTGTTTTTT
TRBV12-5	.	TRBJ1-5	few	CASGLVQGTDRRGRYSNQPQHF	TGTGCTAGTGGTTTGGTACAGGGAACGGACAGAAGGGGCAGATATAGCAATCAGCCCCAGCATTTT
TRBV5-1	.	TRBJ1-1	.	CASSFSPGNTEAFF	TGCGCCAGCAGCTTTTCGCCGGGGAACACTGAAGCTTTCTTT
TRBV7-2	.	TRBJ2-3	once	CASSSRYTDTQYF	TGTGCCAGCAGCTCGCGATACACAGATACGCAGTATTTT
TRBV28	TRBD1	TRBJ1-2	.	CASSLQGDYGYTF	TGTGCCAGCAGTTTACAGGGGGACTATGGCTACACCTTC
TRBV10-3	.	TRBJ2-5	.	CAISDRGQETQYF	TGTGCCATCAGTGACCGGGGCCAAGAGACCCAGTACTTC
TRBV4-3	.	TRBJ2-1	.	CASSQNRDNYNEQFF	TGCGCCAGCAGCCAAAACCGGGACAACTACAATGAGCAGTTCTTC